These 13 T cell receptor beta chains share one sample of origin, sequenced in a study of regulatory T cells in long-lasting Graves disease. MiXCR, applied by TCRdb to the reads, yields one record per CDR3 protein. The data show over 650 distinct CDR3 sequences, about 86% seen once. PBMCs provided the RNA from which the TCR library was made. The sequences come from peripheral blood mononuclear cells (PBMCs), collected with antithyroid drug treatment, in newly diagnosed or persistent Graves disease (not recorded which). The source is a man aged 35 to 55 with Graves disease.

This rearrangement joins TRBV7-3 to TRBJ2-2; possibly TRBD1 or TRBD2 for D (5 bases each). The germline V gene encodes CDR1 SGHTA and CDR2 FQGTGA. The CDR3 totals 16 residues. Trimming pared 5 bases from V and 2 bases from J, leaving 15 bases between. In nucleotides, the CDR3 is TGTGCCAGCAGCACTCAAGGGACGGGTAACACCGGGGAGCTGTTTTTT. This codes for CASSTQGTGNTGELFF.

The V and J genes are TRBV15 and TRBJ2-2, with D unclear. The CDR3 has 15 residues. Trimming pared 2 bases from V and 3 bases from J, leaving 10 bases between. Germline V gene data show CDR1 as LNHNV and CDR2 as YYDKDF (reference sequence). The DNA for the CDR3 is TGTGCCACCAGCAGACCTCATTCGGACACCGGGGAGCTGTTTTTT. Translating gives CATSRPHSDTGELFF.

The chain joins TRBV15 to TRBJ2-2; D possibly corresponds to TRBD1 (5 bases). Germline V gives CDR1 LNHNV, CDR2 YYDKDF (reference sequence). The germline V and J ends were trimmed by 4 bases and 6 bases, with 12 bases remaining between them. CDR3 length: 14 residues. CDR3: CATSTGRFPGELFF. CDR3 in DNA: TGTGCCACCAGCACAGGGCGGTTTCCCGGGGAGCTGTTTTTT.

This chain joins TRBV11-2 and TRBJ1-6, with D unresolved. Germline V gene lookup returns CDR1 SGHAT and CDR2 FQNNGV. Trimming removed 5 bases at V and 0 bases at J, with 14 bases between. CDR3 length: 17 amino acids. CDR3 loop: CASSPRRARSYNSPLHF. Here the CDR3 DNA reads TGTGCCAGCAGCCCCCGACGCGCCCGCTCCTATAATTCACCCCTCCACTTT.

In nucleotides, the CDR3 is TGTGCCAGCAGCTTATATGAAGGGGCGCCCCTCCACTTT. This codes for CASSLYEGAPLHF. V is TRBV7-9 and J is TRBJ1-6, with D perhaps TRBD1 (5 bases). Germline CDR1 and CDR2: SEHNR and FQNEAQ (reference sequence). The CDR3 spans 13 residues. The V end was cut by 2 bases, the J end by 13 bases, with 12 bases between. Looking up the rest from reference TRBV7-9 and TRBJ1-6 gives the full variable domain: DTGVSQNPRHKITKRGQNVTFRCDPISEHNRLYWYRQTLGQGPEFLTYFQNEAQLEKSRLLSDRFSAERPKGSFSTLEIQRTEQGDSAMYLCASSLYEGAPLHFGNGTRLTVT.

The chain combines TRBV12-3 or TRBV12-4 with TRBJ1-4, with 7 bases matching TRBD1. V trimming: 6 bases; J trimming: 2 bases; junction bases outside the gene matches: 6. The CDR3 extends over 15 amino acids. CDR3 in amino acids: CASSPGTATNEKLFF. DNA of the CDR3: TGTGCCAGCAGCCCAGGGACAGCGACTAATGAAAAACTGTTTTTT.

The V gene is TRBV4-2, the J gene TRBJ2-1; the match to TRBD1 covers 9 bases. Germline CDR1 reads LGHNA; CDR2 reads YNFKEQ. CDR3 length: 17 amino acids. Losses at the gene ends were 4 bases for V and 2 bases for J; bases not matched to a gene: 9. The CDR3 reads CASSPTGQGLPYNEQFF. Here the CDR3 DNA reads TGTGCCAGCAGCCCCACAGGACAGGGGCTTCCCTACAATGAGCAGTTCTTC.

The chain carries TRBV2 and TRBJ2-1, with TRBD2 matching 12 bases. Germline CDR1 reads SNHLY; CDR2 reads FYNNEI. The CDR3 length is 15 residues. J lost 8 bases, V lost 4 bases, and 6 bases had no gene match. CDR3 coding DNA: TGTGCCAGCAGTGCGACTAGCGGGAGTATCGATGAGCAGTTCTTC. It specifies CASSATSGSIDEQFF. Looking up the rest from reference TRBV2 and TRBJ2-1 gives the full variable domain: EPEVTQTPSHQVTQMGQEVILRCVPISNHLYFYWYRQILGQKVEFLVSFYNNEISEKSEIFDDQFSVERPDGSNFTLKIRSTKLEDSAMYFCASSATSGSIDEQFFGPGTRLTVL.

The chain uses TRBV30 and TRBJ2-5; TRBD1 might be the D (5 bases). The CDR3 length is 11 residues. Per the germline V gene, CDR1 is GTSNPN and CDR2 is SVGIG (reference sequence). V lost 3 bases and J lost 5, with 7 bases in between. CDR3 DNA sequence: TGTGCCTGGAGGGACACGGAGACCCAGTACTTC. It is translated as CAWRDTETQYF.

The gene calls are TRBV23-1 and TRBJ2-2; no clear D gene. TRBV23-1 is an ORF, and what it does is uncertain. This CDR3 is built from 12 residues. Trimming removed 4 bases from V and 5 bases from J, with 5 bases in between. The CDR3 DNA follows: TGCGCCAGCAGTCGCAAGACCGGGGAGCTGTTTTTT. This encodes CASSRKTGELFF.

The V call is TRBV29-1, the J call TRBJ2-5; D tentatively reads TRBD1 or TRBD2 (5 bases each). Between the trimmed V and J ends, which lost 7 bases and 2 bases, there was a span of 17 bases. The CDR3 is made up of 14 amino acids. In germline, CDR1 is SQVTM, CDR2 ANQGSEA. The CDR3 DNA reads TGCAGCGCATCGGGACGCCCCTTGCAAGAGACCCAGTACTTC. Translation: CSASGRPLQETQYF.

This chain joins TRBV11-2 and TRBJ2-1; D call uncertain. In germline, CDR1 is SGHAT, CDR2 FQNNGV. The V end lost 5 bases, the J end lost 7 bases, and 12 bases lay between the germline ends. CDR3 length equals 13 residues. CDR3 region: CASSPTNKNEQFF. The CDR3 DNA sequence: TGTGCCAGCAGCCCGACCAACAAGAATGAGCAGTTCTTC.

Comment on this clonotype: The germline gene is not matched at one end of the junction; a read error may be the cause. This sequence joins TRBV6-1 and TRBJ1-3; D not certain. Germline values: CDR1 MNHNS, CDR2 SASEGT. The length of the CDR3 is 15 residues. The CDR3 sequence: CGSRPTFSSGNTIYF. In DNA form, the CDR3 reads TGTGGCAGCCGGCCGACATTCAGCTCTGGAAACACCATATATTTT.